The sequence of this T cell receptor beta chain was determined in a study of cytomegalovirus exposure and HLA in healthy donors. Participants comprised healthy donors of bone marrow. Donors were ostensibly healthy at sampling, although undocumented immune exposures were probable. PCR primers comprised 60 Vbeta and 13 Jbeta primers. Here immunoSEQ multiplex PCR was the method, and the copy in TCRdb shows in-frame clones only, minus some. The table has 150,000 to 200,000 clones, less than 85% seen once; the top ten hold around 4.8%. As concerns this clone: The antigen is not known.

Findings and limits, study-wide: The authors reported that TCR beta sequences could predict HLA-A and HLA-B alleles. These predictions were accurate for most subjects in the first cohort.

V trimming: 3 bases; J trimming: 1 base; junction bases outside the gene matches: 3. Germline assignment: CDR1 SGHRS and CDR2 YFSETQ. The CDR3 is made up of 15 amino acids. The sequence derives from a man aged 18 to 29 in good health and CMV-seronegative. Sequencing used PBMCs. The chain carries TRBV5-1 and TRBJ2-7; TRBD1 matches at 11 bases. The CDR3 sequence: CASSSGTGGSYEQYF. The CDR3 DNA sequence: TGCGCCAGCAGCTCTGGGACAGGGGGTTCCTACGAGCAGTACTTC.